The rows below give T cell receptor beta chains drawn from one sample of a study of PD-L1 blockade in urothelial cancer. The table came from immunoSEQ multiplex PCR; TCRdb's copy has only in-frame clones and leaves some out. The sample lists more than 90,000 clones, approximately 89% occurring once. Sequenced material: PBMCs, taken around atezolizumab (anti-PD-L1) treatment. The receptors here all came from a man aged 60 to 75 with urothelial cancer. Both conserved end residues are trimmed from each CDR3. The D gene is left open where the match is weak.

D gene	V gene	CDR3 length	CDR3 protein
TRBD1	TRBV5-1	12	ASSQGTAFPSQY
TRBD1	TRBV5-1	12	ASSVQGEGETQY
TRBD1	TRBV10-3	13	AISGTGEGGQPQH
TRBD1	TRBV7-2	13	ASSSGQASNQPQH
TRBD2	TRBV7-3	14	ASSRIAGAGYNEQF
.	TRBV10-3	11	ATSDGVNTEAF
.	TRBV5-1	12	ASSGGSTSYEQY
TRBD1	TRBV10-3	11	ATTGAPKNIQY
.	TRBV10-3	12	AIRDNSGNTEAF
TRBD2	TRBV19	14	ASSTRLAANGETQY
TRBD2	TRBV13	17	ASSPTEVAGGPSYNEQF
.	TRBV15	13	ATSRDPAVSSSQY
TRBD2	TRBV7-9	14	ASSRTSAQDTGELF
TRBD1	TRBV4-2	14	ASSYGTGANTGELF
.	TRBV9	12	ASSAGTYNEKLF
TRBD2	TRBV5-1	12	ASSLTSGSYEQY
TRBD2	TRBV28	12	ASSLVGGQETQY
TRBD1	TRBV5-1	12	ASSPDRGSEKLF
.	TRBV18	11	ASSPAGTQPQH
.	TRBV18	12	ASSPLQAVETQY
.	TRBV5-4	12	ASSQDWESSPLH
TRBD1	TRBV27	12	ASIGGTGGFEQY
.	TRBV5-1	13	ASSFQGDSFYEQY
.	TRBV27	12	ASSLFGDNYGYT
TRBD1	TRBV4-1	12	ASSQPTGKNIQY